These 7 T cell receptor beta chains were sequenced from one sample in a study of early T cells in non-severe SARS-CoV-2 infection. TCRdb independently ran MiXCR on the 5' RACE reads; one entry per CDR3 protein. Among over 55,000 distinct CDR3 sequences listed, approximately 13% were seen once. This material consisted of whole blood, taken at baseline. All receptors derive from an adult who was a healthcare worker with PCR-confirmed SARS-CoV-2 infection or an uninfected control (not recorded which).

This clonotype was seen repeatedly, ten times or more. The DNA of the CDR3 is TGTGCCAGCACTCAACTCTCCTACAATGAGCAGTTCTTC. It specifies CASTQLSYNEQFF. V usage is TRBV28 and J usage is TRBJ2-1; D gene ambiguous. The CDR3 has 13 amino acids. Trimming took 7 bases from V and 0 from J, leaving 7 bases between them. Germline V gene data show CDR1 as MDHEN and CDR2 as SYDVKM.

This clonotype was observed a handful of times. This sequence joins TRBV29-1 and TRBJ1-4; D gene unclear. CDR1 is SQVTM and CDR2 is ANQGSEA in the germline V gene. The V and J ends lost 4 bases and 7 bases respectively, with 13 bases between them. The length of the CDR3 is 13 residues. The CDR3 loop is CSVGADHFEKLFF. CDR3 in DNA: TGCAGCGTTGGGGCAGACCACTTTGAAAAACTGTTTTTT.

In this sample, this clonotype turned up many times. This chain joins TRBV20-1 and TRBJ2-3, with 9 positions matching TRBD2. Germline V gene sequence: CDR1 DFQATT, CDR2 SNEGSKA (reference sequence). Trimming removed 6 bases from V and 3 bases from J; junction bases left unmatched: 16. This CDR3 has 17 residues. This CDR3 is CSAKDLRRGGVTDTQYF. CDR3 nucleotide sequence: TGCAGTGCCAAAGACCTTCGGCGGGGGGGCGTTACAGATACGCAGTATTTT.

In its sample, this clonotype was seen a few times. The rearrangement joins TRBV29-1 to TRBJ2-7, with D perhaps being TRBD1 or TRBD2 (5 bases each). Looked up from germline, CDR1 is SQVTM and CDR2 is ANQGSEA. V was clipped by 5 bases and J by 1 base, with 9 bases between them. This CDR3 comprises 12 residues. CDR3 in amino acids: CSVRGGSYEQYF. CDR3 nucleotides: TGCAGCGTTCGGGGCGGATCCTACGAGCAGTACTTC.

V usage is TRBV5-1 and J usage is TRBJ1-1; 9 bases fit TRBD1. Germline CDR1 and CDR2: SGHRS and YFSETQ. This CDR3 has 15 residues. V gave up 0 bases and J gave up 4 bases; unmatched junction bases: 4. CDR3 residues: CASSLVGTGTTEAFF. As DNA, the CDR3 is TGCGCCAGCAGCTTGGTAGGGACAGGGACCACTGAAGCTTTCTTT.

The chain is built from TRBV11-2 and TRBJ2-1; D is unresolved. Germline-derived CDR1 and CDR2 are SGHAT and FQNNGV. This CDR3 region has 14 residues. V was clipped by 3 bases and J by 4 bases, with 10 bases between them. This CDR3 is CASSLSGQYNEQFF. The CDR3 DNA follows: TGTGCCAGCAGCTTGTCTGGTCAGTACAATGAGCAGTTCTTC.

The chain carries TRBV4-1 and TRBJ1-1; 7 nucleotides line up with TRBD1. CDR3 length: 14 residues. Trimming removed 3 bases from V and 3 bases from J; junction bases left unmatched: 4. CDR1 is MGHRA, CDR2 YSYEKL, per germline. CDR3 protein: CASSQGGTDTEAFF. Written as DNA, the CDR3 is TGCGCCAGCAGCCAGGGGGGGACAGACACTGAAGCTTTCTTT.